Shown below are 19 T cell receptor beta chains from a single sample sequenced in a study of cytomegalovirus exposure and HLA in healthy donors. Clones were read by immunoSEQ multiplex PCR, and TCRdb kept only the in-frame ones, dropping some. The table includes around 71,000 clones, about 94% detected once. Sequences were obtained from PBMCs. The receptor set was obtained from a man aged 18 to 29 in good health and CMV-seropositive.

The rearrangement joins TRBV5-1 to TRBJ2-2, with 7 positions matching TRBD1. The CDR3 covers 14 residues. The ends lost 5 bases at V and 4 bases at J; junction bases unmatched: 5. From germline, CDR1 is SGHRS and CDR2 YFSETQ. CDR3 in amino acids: CASRGTAITGELFF. DNA of the CDR3: TGCGCCAGCAGAGGGACAGCGATCACCGGGGAGCTGTTTTTT.

CDR3 DNA sequence: TGTGCCAGCAGCACCTATAGCGGTTCCTCCTACGAGCAGTACTTC. It translates to CASSTYSGSSYEQYF. The chain recombines TRBV7-2 with TRBJ2-7; D perhaps matches TRBD2 (6 bases). The CDR3 covers 15 residues. Germline V CDR1 and CDR2: SGHTA, FQGNSA. The germline V and J ends were trimmed by 5 bases and 0 bases, with 14 bases remaining between them.

This chain uses TRBV7-9 with TRBJ1-5; D uncertain. The CDR3 loop spans 13 amino acids. The V gene's germline CDR1 is SEHNR and CDR2 FQNEAQ (reference sequence). V gave up 4 bases and J gave up 1 base, with 5 bases separating them. The CDR3 region has the DNA TGTGCCAGCAGCTCCCAGAGCAATCAGCCCCAGCATTTT. Translating gives CASSSQSNQPQHF.

The chain is built from TRBV7-2 and TRBJ2-3, with 12 bases aligning to TRBD2. Per the germline V gene, CDR1 is SGHTA and CDR2 is FQGNSA. CDR3 length: 15 residues. With V trimmed by 5 bases and J by 4 bases, 4 bases remained unmatched. The CDR3 DNA reads as TGTGCCAGCAGCGAACTAGCGGGGGGCTCAGATACGCAGTATTTT. It codes for CASSELAGGSDTQYF.

This chain links TRBV5-1 with TRBJ1-1; D call uncertain. Germline values: CDR1 SGHRS, CDR2 YFSETQ. With 0 bases removed from V and 1 base from J, the gap between germline ends came to 10 bases. The CDR3 extends over 15 amino acids. The chain's CDR3 is CASSLEPQQNTEAFF. CDR3 nucleotides: TGCGCCAGCAGCTTGGAACCACAGCAGAACACTGAAGCTTTCTTT.

The V gene is TRBV27, the J gene TRBJ2-5, with no clear D. The CDR3 extends over 11 amino acids. Germline V CDR1 and CDR2: MNHEY, SMNVEV (reference sequence). Trimming shortened V by 6 bases and J by 1 base, and 3 bases separated the two germline ends. The CDR3 nucleotides read TGTGCCAGCAGCTTCCAAGAGACCCAGTACTTC. Encoded protein: CASSFQETQYF.

V gene TRBV10-2 combines with J gene TRBJ2-7; 8 bases fit TRBD2. There are 19 residues in the CDR3. The junction had 21 bases not matched to a gene; V was cut back by 2 bases and J by 6 bases. In germline, CDR1 is WSHSY, CDR2 SAAADI. The CDR3 reads CASSEVTGGGGSPFGEQYF. The CDR3 coding sequence is TGCGCCAGCAGTGAGGTCACGGGAGGGGGAGGAAGCCCCTTTGGCGAGCAGTACTTC.

The chain joins TRBV4-1 to TRBJ2-1; 7 bases are a match to TRBD2. V lost 0 bases to trimming and J lost 11 bases; unmatched junction nucleotides: 7. Germline CDR1 is MGHRA and CDR2 is YSYEKL. There are 14 residues in the CDR3. The CDR3 is CASSQEDLAGKQFF. In DNA, the CDR3 is TGCGCCAGCAGCCAAGAGGATTTAGCGGGTAAGCAGTTCTTC.

This clone occurred once. This chain uses TRBV9 with TRBJ2-5, with D perhaps matching TRBD2 (6 bases). Germline-derived CDR1 and CDR2 are SGDLS and YYNGEE. This CDR3 contains 14 residues. Trimming stripped 3 bases from V and 0 bases from J, with 9 bases between. CDR3 sequence: CASSDRDYQETQYF. In nucleotides, the CDR3 is TGTGCCAGCAGCGACCGGGACTACCAAGAGACCCAGTACTTC.

The V gene is TRBV11-2, the J gene TRBJ1-2, with 7 bases identical to TRBD1. Germline V lookup: CDR1 SGHAT, CDR2 FQNNGV. The trim removed 5 bases at V and 0 bases at J, leaving 3 bases unmatched. The CDR3 is 14 residues long. The chain's CDR3 is CASSRDRANYGYTF. Written as DNA, the CDR3 is TGTGCCAGCAGCCGGGACAGAGCTAACTATGGCTACACCTTC.

The V gene is TRBV28, the J gene TRBJ1-2, with D perhaps matching TRBD1 (5 bases). Germline loops: CDR1 MDHEN, CDR2 SYDVKM. The CDR3 length is 15 residues. Trimming stripped 6 bases from V and 4 bases from J, with 18 bases between. CDR3 sequence: CASRLGAQDIYGYTF. In DNA, the CDR3 is TGTGCCAGCAGGTTAGGGGCACAGGATATCTATGGCTACACCTTC.

The chain joins TRBV6-1 to TRBJ1-6; D perhaps matches TRBD1 (5 bases). The CDR3 is made up of 18 amino acids. Germline V gene sequence: CDR1 MNHNS, CDR2 SASEGT. The V and J ends lost 3 bases and 0 bases respectively, with 15 bases between them. The CDR3: CASSDLSGLHSYNSPLHF. The CDR3 region has the DNA TGTGCCAGCAGTGACCTCTCGGGACTCCACTCCTATAATTCACCCCTCCACTTT.

The chain recombines TRBV9 with TRBJ2-1, with TRBD2 matching over 10 bases. The CDR3 has 15 residues. CDR1 and CDR2 from the germline V gene are SGDLS and YYNGEE. Trimming removed 5 bases from V and 4 bases from J; junction bases left unmatched: 6. The DNA for the CDR3 is TGTGCCAGCAGAGCTAGCGGGGGCTCTTACAATGAGCAGTTCTTC. It encodes CASRASGGSYNEQFF. Based on the CDR3 plus reference TRBV9 and TRBJ2-1, the full variable domain is DSGVTQTPKHLITATGQRVTLRCSPRSGDLSVYWYQQSLDQGLQFLIQYYNGEERAKGNILERFSAQQFPDLHSELNLSSLELGDSALYFCASRASGGSYNEQFFGPGTRLTVL.

V is TRBV6-5 and J is TRBJ1-5; TRBD1 might be the D (5 bases). Trimming took 5 bases from V and 2 from J, leaving 10 bases between them. The germline gives CDR1 MNHEY, CDR2 SVGAGI. This CDR3 is 14 amino acids long. CDR3 residues: CASSSQTGNQPQHF. CDR3 in DNA: TGTGCCAGCAGTAGCCAGACAGGCAATCAGCCCCAGCATTTT.

The genes are TRBV4-1 and TRBJ2-3; 9 bases map to TRBD2. The CDR3 runs to 17 residues. Unmatched junction bases numbered 7, after V lost 0 bases and J lost 3 bases. Germline assignment: CDR1 MGHRA and CDR2 YSYEKL. This chain's CDR3 is CASSQEMAGGRTDTQYF. In DNA, the CDR3 is TGCGCCAGCAGCCAAGAGATGGCGGGGGGGCGAACAGATACGCAGTATTTT.

The chain joins TRBV7-9 to TRBJ2-1; 9 nucleotides line up with TRBD2. The CDR3 is 15 residues long. Per germline, CDR1 SEHNR and CDR2 FQNEAQ (reference sequence). V lost 5 bases and J lost 6; bases outside the gene matches: 8. Here the CDR3 DNA reads TGTGCCAGCAGCCCCACGGGCGGGAGGGGCAATGAGCAGTTCTTC. As protein: CASSPTGGRGNEQFF.

The V gene is TRBV9, the J gene TRBJ2-2; no clear D gene. Trimming shortened V by 9 bases and J by 4 bases, and 16 bases separated the two germline ends. Germline lookup yields CDR1 SGDLS and CDR2 YYNGEE. The CDR3 runs to 14 residues. CDR3 amino acids: CATHPLSSTGELFF. In DNA, the CDR3 is TGTGCCACCCACCCCTTAAGTAGCACCGGGGAGCTGTTTTTT.

The genes are TRBV6-1 and TRBJ2-7, with D tentatively TRBD2 (6 bases). Germline V CDR1 and CDR2: MNHNS, SASEGT. The V and J ends lost 4 bases and 2 bases respectively, with 12 bases between them. This CDR3 comprises 14 residues. For the CDR3, the DNA is TGTGCCAGCAGTGTCCGGGACTTGACCTACGAGCAGTACTTC. Translated: CASSVRDLTYEQYF.

This rearrangement joins TRBV30 to TRBJ2-7, with 9 bases lining up with TRBD2. With 0 bases clipped from V and 4 bases from J, the junction kept 7 bases outside the gene matches. Germline-derived CDR1 and CDR2 are GTSNPN and SVGIG (reference sequence). CDR3 length: 15 amino acids. The CDR3 bases are TGTGCCTGGAGTGTAGGGAATAGCGGGGGTTACGAGCAGTACTTC. Amino acids: CAWSVGNSGGYEQYF. Looking up the rest from reference TRBV30 and TRBJ2-7 gives the full variable domain: SQTIHQWPATLVQPVGSPLSLECTVEGTSNPNLYWYRQAAGRGLQLLFYSVGIGQISSEVPQNLSASRPQDRQFILSSKKLLLSDSGFYLCAWSVGNSGGYEQYFGPGTRLTVT.